The source of this T cell receptor beta chain is a study of blood T cells in healthy people across ages. The study's findings and limits: The donors' CMV status was not determined, possibly confounding changes in expanded clonotypes.

A remark on this clonotype: Its target is not known.

It was with a sample-barcoded 5' primer and a J-beta primer mix that a second PCR of about 6 to 11 cycles was run. TCRdb re-called the 5' RACE reads through MiXCR, storing one row per CDR3 protein. Among around 1,900,000 distinct CDR3 sequences, about two fifths were seen once, and the ten largest hold roughly 23%. V was pared by 6 bases and J by 4 bases, with 3 bases of the junction left unmatched. CDR3 length equals 14 residues. The receptor was isolated from a human donor in good health. The sequencing sample was made of blood. The rearrangement uses TRBV12-3 or TRBV12-4 and TRBJ1-1; 12 bases are shared with TRBD1. CDR3 loop: CASRGTGGVTEAFF. As DNA, the CDR3 is TGTGCCAGCAGGGGGACAGGGGGCGTCACTGAAGCTTTCTTT.